One sample yielded the 3 T cell receptor beta chains listed below, sequenced in a study of control samples from healthy donors and cancer patients. Some clones are missing from TCRdb's copy, which holds only in-frame ones; the method was immunoSEQ multiplex PCR. Of some 120,000 clones in the sample, approximately 90% were seen once. The source material was blood. These receptors came from a man younger than 30 in good health.

V gene TRBV27 combines with J gene TRBJ2-3; 8 bases are shared with TRBD2. The trim removed 5 bases at V and 4 bases at J, leaving 11 bases unmatched. Germline lookup yields CDR1 MNHEY and CDR2 SMNVEV (reference sequence). This CDR3 contains 16 residues. The CDR3 DNA sequence: TGTGCCAGCAGTCCGTACCGGGCGGGAGGAGCAGATACGCAGTATTTT. Its translation is CASSPYRAGGADTQYF.

The V call is TRBV3-1 (or the pseudogene TRBV3-2), the J call TRBJ2-2, with D unresolved. Germline V gene data show CDR1 as LGHDT and CDR2 as YNNKEL (reference sequence). This CDR3 comprises 13 residues. With 0 bases removed from V and 8 bases from J, the gap between germline ends came to 7 bases. CDR3 in DNA: TGTGCCAGCAGCCAAGAAAGGTTTGGGGAGCTGTTTTTT. As protein: CASSQERFGELFF.

The CDR3 DNA follows: TGTGCCAGCAGCACCCGGGACAGGGGTACCACAGATACGCAGTATTTT. It specifies CASSTRDRGTTDTQYF. The chain is built from TRBV9 and TRBJ2-3, with 10 bases aligning to TRBD1. The CDR3 runs to 16 residues. In germline, CDR1 is SGDLS, CDR2 YYNGEE. V lost 4 bases to trimming and J lost 2 bases; unmatched junction nucleotides: 7.